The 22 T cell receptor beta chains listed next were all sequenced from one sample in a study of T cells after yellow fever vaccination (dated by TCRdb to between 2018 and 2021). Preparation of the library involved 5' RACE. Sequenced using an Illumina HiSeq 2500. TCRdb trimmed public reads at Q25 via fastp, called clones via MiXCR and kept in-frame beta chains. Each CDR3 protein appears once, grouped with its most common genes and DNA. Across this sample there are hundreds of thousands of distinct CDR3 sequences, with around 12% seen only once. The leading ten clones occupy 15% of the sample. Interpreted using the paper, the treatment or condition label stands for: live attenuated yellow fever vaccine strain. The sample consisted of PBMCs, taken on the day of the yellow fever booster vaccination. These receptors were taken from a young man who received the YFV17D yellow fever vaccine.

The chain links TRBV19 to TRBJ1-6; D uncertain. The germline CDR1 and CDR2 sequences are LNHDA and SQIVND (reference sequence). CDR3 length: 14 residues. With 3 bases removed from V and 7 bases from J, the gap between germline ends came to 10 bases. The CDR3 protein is CASSIGPGNSPLHF. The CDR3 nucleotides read TGTGCCAGTAGTATTGGTCCAGGAAATTCACCCCTCCACTTT.

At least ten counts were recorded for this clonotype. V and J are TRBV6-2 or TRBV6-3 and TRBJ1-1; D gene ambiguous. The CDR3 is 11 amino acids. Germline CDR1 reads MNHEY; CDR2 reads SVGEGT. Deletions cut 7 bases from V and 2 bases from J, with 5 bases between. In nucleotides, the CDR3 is TGTGCCAGCACCAGAAACACTGAAGCTTTCTTT. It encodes CASTRNTEAFF.

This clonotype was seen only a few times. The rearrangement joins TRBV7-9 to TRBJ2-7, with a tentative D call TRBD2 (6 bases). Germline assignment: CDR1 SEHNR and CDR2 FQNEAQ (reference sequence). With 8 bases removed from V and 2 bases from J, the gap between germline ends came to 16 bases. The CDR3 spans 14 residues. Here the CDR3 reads CASEEGGWTYEQYF. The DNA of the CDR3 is TGTGCCAGCGAGGAAGGAGGGTGGACCTACGAGCAGTACTTC.

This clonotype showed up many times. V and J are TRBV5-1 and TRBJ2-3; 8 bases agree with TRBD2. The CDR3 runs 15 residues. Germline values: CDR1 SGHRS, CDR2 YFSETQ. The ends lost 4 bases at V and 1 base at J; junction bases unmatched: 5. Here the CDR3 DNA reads TGCGCCAGCAGCAGGACTAGCACCGGCACAGATACGCAGTATTTT. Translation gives CASSRTSTGTDTQYF.

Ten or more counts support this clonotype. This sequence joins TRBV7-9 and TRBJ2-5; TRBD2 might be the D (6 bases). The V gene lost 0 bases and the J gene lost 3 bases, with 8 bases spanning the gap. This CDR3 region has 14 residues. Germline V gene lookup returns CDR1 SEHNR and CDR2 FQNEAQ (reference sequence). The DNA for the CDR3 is TGTGCCAGCAGCTTAGCAGGAGGGAAAGAGACCCAGTACTTC. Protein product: CASSLAGGKETQYF.

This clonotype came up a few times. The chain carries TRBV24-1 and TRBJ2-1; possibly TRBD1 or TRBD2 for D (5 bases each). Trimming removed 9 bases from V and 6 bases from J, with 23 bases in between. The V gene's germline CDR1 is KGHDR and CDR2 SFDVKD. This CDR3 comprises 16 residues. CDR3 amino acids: CATAGAAGTSTNEQFF. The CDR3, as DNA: TGTGCCACCGCCGGGGCGGCAGGGACGTCCACCAATGAGCAGTTCTTC.

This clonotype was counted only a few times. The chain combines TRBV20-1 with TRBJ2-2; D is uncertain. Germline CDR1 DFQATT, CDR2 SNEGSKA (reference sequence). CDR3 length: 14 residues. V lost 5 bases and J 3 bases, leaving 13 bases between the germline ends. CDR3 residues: CSASRPPDTGELFF. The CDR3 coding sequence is TGCAGTGCTTCCCGCCCCCCCGACACCGGGGAGCTGTTTTTT.

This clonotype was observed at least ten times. The CDR3 DNA reads TGCAGCGGAGGAAACAGGGGAACAGAGACCCAGTACTTC. It encodes CSGGNRGTETQYF. This chain joins TRBV29-1 and TRBJ2-5; 7 positions agree with TRBD1. This CDR3 contains 13 residues. Germline V gene sequence: CDR1 SQVTM, CDR2 ANQGSEA. V lost 7 bases, J lost 4 bases, and 9 bases stayed unmatched.

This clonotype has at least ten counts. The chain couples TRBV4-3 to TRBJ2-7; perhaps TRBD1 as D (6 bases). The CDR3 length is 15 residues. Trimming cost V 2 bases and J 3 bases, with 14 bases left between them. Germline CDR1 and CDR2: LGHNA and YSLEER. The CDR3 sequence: CASSQSHEGVYEQYF. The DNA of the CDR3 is TGCGCCAGCAGCCAAAGTCATGAGGGGGTCTACGAGCAGTACTTC.

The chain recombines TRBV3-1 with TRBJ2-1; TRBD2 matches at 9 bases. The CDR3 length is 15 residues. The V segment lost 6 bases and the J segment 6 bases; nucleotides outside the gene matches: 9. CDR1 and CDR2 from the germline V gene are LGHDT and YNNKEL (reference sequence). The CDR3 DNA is TGTGCCAGCAGTATCCGTCGCGGGAGGGCCAATGAGCAGTTCTTC. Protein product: CASSIRRGRANEQFF.

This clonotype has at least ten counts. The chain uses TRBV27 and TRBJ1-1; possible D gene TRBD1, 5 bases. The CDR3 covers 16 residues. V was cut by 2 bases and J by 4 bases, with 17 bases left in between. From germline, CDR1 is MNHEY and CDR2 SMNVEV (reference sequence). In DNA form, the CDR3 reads TGTGCCAGCAGTTTACGTCAGGGCCCAATAGGCACTGAAGCTTTCTTT. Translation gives CASSLRQGPIGTEAFF.

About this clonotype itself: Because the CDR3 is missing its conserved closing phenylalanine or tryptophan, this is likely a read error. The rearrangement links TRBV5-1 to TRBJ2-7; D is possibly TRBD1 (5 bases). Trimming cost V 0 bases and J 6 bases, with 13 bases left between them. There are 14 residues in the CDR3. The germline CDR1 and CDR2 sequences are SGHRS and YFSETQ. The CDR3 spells CASSLDPQGSEQYL. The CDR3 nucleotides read TGCGCCAGCAGCTTGGACCCCCAGGGCTCCGAGCAGTACCTC.

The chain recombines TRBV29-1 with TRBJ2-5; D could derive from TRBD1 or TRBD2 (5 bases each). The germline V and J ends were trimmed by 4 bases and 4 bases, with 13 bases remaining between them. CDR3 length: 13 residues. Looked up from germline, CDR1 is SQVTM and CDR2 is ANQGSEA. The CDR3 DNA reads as TGCAGCGTTGCACTAGGGGATAGAGAGACCCAGTACTTC. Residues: CSVALGDRETQYF. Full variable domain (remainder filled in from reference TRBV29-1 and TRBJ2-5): SAVISQKPSRDICQRGTSLTIQCQVDSQVTMMFWYRQQPGQSLTLIATANQGSEATYESGFVIDKFPISRPNLTFSTLTVSNMSPEDSSIYLCSVALGDRETQYFGPGTRLLVL.

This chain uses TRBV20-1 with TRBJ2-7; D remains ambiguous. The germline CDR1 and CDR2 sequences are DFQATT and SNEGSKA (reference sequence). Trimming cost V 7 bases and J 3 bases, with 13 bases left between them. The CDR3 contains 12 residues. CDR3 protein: CSVNREGYEQYF. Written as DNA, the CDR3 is TGCAGTGTCAATAGGGAAGGCTACGAGCAGTACTTC.

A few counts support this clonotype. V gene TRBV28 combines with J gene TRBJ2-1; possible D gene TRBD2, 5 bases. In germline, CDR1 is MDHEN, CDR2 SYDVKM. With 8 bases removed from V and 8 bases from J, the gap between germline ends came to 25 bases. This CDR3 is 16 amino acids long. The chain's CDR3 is CASPSRPGGRIDEQFF. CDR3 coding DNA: TGTGCCAGCCCTTCCAGACCCGGTGGGAGAATCGATGAGCAGTTCTTC.

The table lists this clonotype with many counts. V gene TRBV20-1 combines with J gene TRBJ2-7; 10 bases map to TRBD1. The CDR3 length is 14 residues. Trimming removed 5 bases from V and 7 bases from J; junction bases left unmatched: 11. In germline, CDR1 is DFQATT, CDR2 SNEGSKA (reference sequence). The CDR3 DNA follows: TGCAGTGCTGAAACCGGGACAGGGGCCTTGGAGCAGTACTTC. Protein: CSAETGTGALEQYF.

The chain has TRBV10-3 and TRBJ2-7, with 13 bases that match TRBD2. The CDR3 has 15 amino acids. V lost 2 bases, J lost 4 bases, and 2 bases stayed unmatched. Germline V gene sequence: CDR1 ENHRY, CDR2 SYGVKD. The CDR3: CAISEGTSGTYEQYF. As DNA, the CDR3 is TGTGCCATCAGTGAGGGGACTAGCGGGACTTACGAGCAGTACTTC.

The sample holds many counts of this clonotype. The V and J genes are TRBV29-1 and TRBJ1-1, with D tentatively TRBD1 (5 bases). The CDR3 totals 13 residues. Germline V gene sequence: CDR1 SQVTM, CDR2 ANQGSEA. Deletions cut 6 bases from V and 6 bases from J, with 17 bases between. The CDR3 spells CSVRTDMDSEAFF. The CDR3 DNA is TGCAGCGTACGGACGGACATGGATTCTGAAGCTTTCTTT.

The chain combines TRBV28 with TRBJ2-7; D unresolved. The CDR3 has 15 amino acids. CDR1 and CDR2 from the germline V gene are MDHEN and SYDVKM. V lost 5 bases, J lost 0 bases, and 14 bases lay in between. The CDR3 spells CASSQLMKGSYEQYF. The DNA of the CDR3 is TGTGCCAGCAGTCAGCTCATGAAGGGCTCCTACGAGCAGTACTTC.

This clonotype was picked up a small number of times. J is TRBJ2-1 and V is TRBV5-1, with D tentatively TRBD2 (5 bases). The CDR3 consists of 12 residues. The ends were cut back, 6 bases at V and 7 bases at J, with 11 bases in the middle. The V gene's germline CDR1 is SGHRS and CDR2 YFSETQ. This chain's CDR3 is CASNIPGNEQFF. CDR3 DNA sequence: TGCGCCAGCAACATCCCGGGGAATGAGCAGTTCTTC.

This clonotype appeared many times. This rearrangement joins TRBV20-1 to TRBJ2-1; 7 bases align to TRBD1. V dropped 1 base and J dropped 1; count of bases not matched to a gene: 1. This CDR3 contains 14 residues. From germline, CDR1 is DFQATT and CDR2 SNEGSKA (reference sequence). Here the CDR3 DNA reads TGCAGTGCTAGAGGGGGACAGTCCTACAATGAGCAGTTCTTC. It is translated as CSARGGQSYNEQFF.

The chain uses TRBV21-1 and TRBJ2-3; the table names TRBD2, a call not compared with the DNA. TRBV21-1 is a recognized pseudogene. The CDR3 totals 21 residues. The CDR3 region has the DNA TGTGCCAGCAGCATTGATCAGCTAGTCCAGTTAGAATGGTGCGGCACAGATACGCAGTATTTT. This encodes CASSIDQLVQLEWCGTDTQYF.